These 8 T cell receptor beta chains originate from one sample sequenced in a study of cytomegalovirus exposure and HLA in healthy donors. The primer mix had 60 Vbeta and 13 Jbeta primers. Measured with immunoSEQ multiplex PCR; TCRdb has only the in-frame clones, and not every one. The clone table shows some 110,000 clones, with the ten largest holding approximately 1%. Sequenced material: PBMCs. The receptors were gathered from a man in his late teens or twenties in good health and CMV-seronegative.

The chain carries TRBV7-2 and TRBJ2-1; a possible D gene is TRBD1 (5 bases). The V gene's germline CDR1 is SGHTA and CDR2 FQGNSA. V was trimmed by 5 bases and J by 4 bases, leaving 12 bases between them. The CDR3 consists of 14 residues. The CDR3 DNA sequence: TGTGCCAGCAGCGGCTGGGGCGTTTACAATGAGCAGTTCTTC. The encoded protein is CASSGWGVYNEQFF.

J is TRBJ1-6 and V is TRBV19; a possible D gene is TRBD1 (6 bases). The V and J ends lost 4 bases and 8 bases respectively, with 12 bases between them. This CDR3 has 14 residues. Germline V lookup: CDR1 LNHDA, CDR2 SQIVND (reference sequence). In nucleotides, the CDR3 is TGTGCCAGTAGTACAGGGGTCGGGGATTCACCCCTCCACTTT. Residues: CASSTGVGDSPLHF.

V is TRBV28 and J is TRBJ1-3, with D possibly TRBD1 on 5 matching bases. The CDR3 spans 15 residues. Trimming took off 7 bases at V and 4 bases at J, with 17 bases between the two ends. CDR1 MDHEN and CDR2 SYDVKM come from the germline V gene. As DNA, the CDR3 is TGTGCCAGCACCGTTAGGGGTTCCGGAGGAAACACCATATATTTT. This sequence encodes CASTVRGSGGNTIYF.

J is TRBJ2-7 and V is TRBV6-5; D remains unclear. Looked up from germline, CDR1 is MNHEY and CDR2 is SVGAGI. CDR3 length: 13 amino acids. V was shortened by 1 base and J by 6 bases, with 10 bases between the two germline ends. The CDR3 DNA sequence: TGTGCCAGCAGTTACTTCGCCGCCGGCGAGCAGTACTTC. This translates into CASSYFAAGEQYF.

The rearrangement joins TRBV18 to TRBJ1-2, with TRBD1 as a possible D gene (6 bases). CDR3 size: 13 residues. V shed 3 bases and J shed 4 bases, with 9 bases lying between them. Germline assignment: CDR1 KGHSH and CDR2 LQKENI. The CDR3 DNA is TGTGCCAGCTCACCGACAGGATCCTATGGCTACACCTTC. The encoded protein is CASSPTGSYGYTF.

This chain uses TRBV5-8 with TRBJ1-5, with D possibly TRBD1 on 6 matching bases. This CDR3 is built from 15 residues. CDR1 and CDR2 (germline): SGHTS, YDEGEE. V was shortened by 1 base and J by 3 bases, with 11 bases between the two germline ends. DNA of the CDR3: TGTGCCAGCAGCTTGTGGACAGTCAACAATCAGCCCCAGCATTTT. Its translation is CASSLWTVNNQPQHF.

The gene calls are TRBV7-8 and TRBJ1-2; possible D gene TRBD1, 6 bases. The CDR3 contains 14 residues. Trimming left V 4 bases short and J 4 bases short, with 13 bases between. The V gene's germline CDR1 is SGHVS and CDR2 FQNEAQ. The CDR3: CASSSRAGAYGYTF. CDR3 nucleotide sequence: TGTGCCAGCAGCTCCCGAGCAGGGGCCTATGGCTACACCTTC. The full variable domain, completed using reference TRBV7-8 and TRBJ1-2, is GAGVSQSPRYKVAKRGQDVALRCDPISGHVSLFWYQQALGQGPEFLTYFQNEAQLDKSGLPSDRFFAERPEGSVSTLKIQRTQQEDSAVYLCASSSRAGAYGYTFGSGTRLTVV.

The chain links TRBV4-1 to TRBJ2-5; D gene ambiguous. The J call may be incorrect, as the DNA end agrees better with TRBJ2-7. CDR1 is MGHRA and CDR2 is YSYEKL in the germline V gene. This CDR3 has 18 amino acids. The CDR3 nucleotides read TGCGCCAGCAGCCAAGAACGGTTGAGGAGCACGAGCTCCTACGAGCAGTACTTC. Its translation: CASSQERLRSTSSYEQYF.